The 3 T cell receptor beta chains presented below share a single source sample, sequenced in a study of T-cell memory formation after mild COVID-19. In TCRdb, the 5' RACE reads were re-called with MiXCR into one record per CDR3 protein. This sample yields roughly 400,000 distinct CDR3 sequences, of which 24% are seen a single time; around 8.7% belongs to the top ten. Sequencing input: PBMCs or a T cell subset sorted from them (not recorded which). These receptors all stem from an adult woman who had mild COVID-19 (a few samples of this study predate the infection). Cell type and time point are not known.

A few counts support this clonotype. V gene TRBV12-3 or TRBV12-4 combines with J gene TRBJ2-1, with TRBD2 matching 8 bases. This CDR3 is 16 amino acids long. Germline trimming cut 3 bases from V and 0 bases from J; bases unmatched to any gene: 4. The CDR3 DNA sequence: TGTGCCAGCAGTTTCCGGACTAGCAGCTCCTACAATGAGCAGTTCTTC. It is translated as CASSFRTSSSYNEQFF.

This chain joins TRBV6-2 or TRBV6-3 and TRBJ2-3, with D unresolved. CDR1 and CDR2 (germline): MNHEY, SVGEGT. The CDR3 covers 16 residues. The V gene lost 0 bases and the J gene lost 2 bases, with 12 bases spanning the gap. The CDR3 coding sequence is TGTGCCAGCAGTTACTCAGGGTTCGCGGTCACAGATACGCAGTATTTT. Translated: CASSYSGFAVTDTQYF.

The CDR3 coding sequence is TGTGCCAGCAGTCGTAGCGGGGGGACGAACACCGGGGAGCTGTTTTTT. It yields the protein CASSRSGGTNTGELFF. The chain is built from TRBV28 and TRBJ2-2, with 10 bases matching TRBD2. Germline CDR1 MDHEN, CDR2 SYDVKM. V lost 5 bases, J lost 0 bases, and 3 bases stayed unmatched. This CDR3 comprises 16 residues.